Listed below are T cell receptor beta chains from one sample, sequenced in a study of regulatory T cells in long-lasting Graves disease. TCRdb re-derived calls from the multiplex PCR reads in MiXCR, one entry per CDR3 protein. Among 550,000 to 700,000 distinct CDR3 sequences listed, 15% to 20% were seen once. This sample was shared with a second study, whose subject was T cells in Graves' hyperthyroidism and ophthalmopathy.

Here the sequenced sample was peripheral blood mononuclear cells (PBMCs), taken at new diagnosis, from a patient treated with antithyroid drugs. All receptors come from a man between 18 and 29 years old with Graves disease. CDR3s include the opening cysteine and the closing phenylalanine or tryptophan. D genes are given only for firm matches. Only part of the rows carry a size: once, few, many, or a class if the clone is expanded.

d_call	clone_size	v_call	j_call	cdr3_aa	cdr3_nt
TRBD1	.	TRBV2	TRBJ2-1	CASREDRPGPYNEQFF	TGTGCCAGCAGGGAGGACAGGCCCGGGCCCTACAATGAGCAGTTCTTC
TRBD2	many	TRBV7-3	TRBJ2-1	CASSHLAGGQYNEQFF	TGTGCCAGCAGCCATCTAGCGGGAGGGCAGTACAATGAGCAGTTCTTC
TRBD2	many	TRBV29-1	TRBJ2-1	CSVTPLAGGYNEQFF	TGCAGCGTGACCCCCCTAGCGGGAGGTTACAATGAGCAGTTCTTC
TRBD1	many	TRBV2	TRBJ2-7	CASRLGQNQNEQYF	TGTGCCAGCAGGTTGGGACAGAATCAGAACGAGCAGTACTTC
.	many	TRBV27	TRBJ2-1	CASSPGAMPYNEQFF	TGTGCCAGCAGTCCAGGGGCCATGCCTTACAATGAGCAGTTCTTC
TRBD2	few	TRBV20-1	TRBJ2-2	CSAGTSVNTGELFF	TGCAGTGCTGGGACTAGCGTCAACACCGGGGAGCTGTTTTTT
.	.	TRBV20-1	TRBJ1-1	CSARVLSSMNTEAFF	TGCAGTGCTAGAGTTTTGAGCAGTATGAACACTGAAGCTTTCTTT
TRBD1	many	TRBV2	TRBJ2-2	CASSATGVPDTGELFF	TGTGCCAGCAGTGCGACAGGGGTACCGGACACCGGGGAGCTGTTTTTT
.	many	TRBV7-8	TRBJ1-1	CASSPVQGWGDTEAFF	TGTGCCAGCAGCCCGGTCCAGGGGTGGGGGGACACTGAAGCTTTCTTT
.	many	TRBV27	TRBJ2-1	CASSLAVTVYNEQFF	TGTGCCAGCAGTTTAGCCGTGACGGTATACAATGAGCAGTTCTTC
.	.	TRBV7-8	TRBJ2-2	CASSSITGYTGELFF	TGTGCCAGCAGCTCAATCACAGGATACACCGGGGAGCTGTTTTTT
.	many	TRBV2	TRBJ2-1	CASNIASSYNEQFF	TGTGCCAGCAATATCGCTAGCTCCTACAATGAGCAGTTCTTC
TRBD1	few	TRBV12-3/TRBV12-4	TRBJ2-1	CASSLGDTGVSSYNEQFF	TGTGCCAGCAGTTTAGGCGATACAGGGGTTAGCTCCTACAATGAGCAGTTCTTC
.	many	TRBV6-5	TRBJ1-1	CASSYHVENTEAFF	TGTGCCAGCAGTTACCACGTGGAGAACACTGAAGCTTTCTTT
.	many	TRBV7-2	TRBJ2-7	CASSRGDIIHEQYF	TGTGCCAGCAGCAGGGGTGATATCATCCACGAGCAGTACTTC